This TCR beta chain was found in a study of CDR3 diversity in severe acne. Germline V lookup: CDR1 SQVTM, CDR2 ANQGSEA. The CDR3 covers 14 residues. The V end was cut by 5 bases, the J end by 2 bases, with 13 bases between. MiXCR was run by TCRdb on the PCR reads, yielding one entry per CDR3 protein. Of roughly 100,000 distinct CDR3 sequences listed, roughly half are singletons. The TCR originated in a male donor with acne. The chain is built from TRBV29-1 and TRBJ2-1; TRBD1 is a possible D gene (6 bases). The material sequenced was blood. The CDR3 sequence: CSVLGQGPYNEQFF. Written as DNA, the CDR3 is TGCAGCGTTTTAGGGCAGGGGCCCTACAATGAGCAGTTCTTC.